This is a list of T cell receptor beta chains from one sample in a study of CD8 T cells in Susac syndrome. TCRdb itself ran the immunoSEQ multiplex PCR reads through MiXCR, one entry per CDR3 protein. The table shows about 210,000 distinct CDR3 sequences, with around 95% occurring only once. The sample consisted of CD4+ T cells from PBMCs. These receptors originate from a human donor with multiple sclerosis. Each CDR3 is given with its conserved first and last residue. Fields, in order: J gene, D gene, clone size, V gene, CDR3 length, CDR3 protein, CDR3 DNA. A D gene is named only where the DNA matches it firmly. The listing skips clone size in some rows; elsewhere it reads once, few, many or a size class.

TRBJ2-4 - - TRBV5-1 11 CASAQADIQYF TGCGCCAGCGCCCAGGCGGACATTCAGTACTTC
TRBJ1-2 - once TRBV6-5 12 CASRSTAYGYTF TGTGCCAGCAGATCGACAGCCTATGGCTACACCTTC
TRBJ2-5 - - TRBV7-9 12 CASSGGVETQYF TGTGCCAGCAGCGGCGGTGTCGAGACCCAGTACTTC
TRBJ2-6 - - TRBV30 16 CAWIGDKYRGANVLTF TGTGCCTGGATTGGGGACAAATATCGTGGGGCCAACGTCCTGACTTTC
TRBJ2-2 - - TRBV6-2/TRBV6-3 14 CASSYFDVPGELFF TGTGCCAGCAGTTACTTCGACGTTCCCGGGGAGCTGTTTTTT
TRBJ1-4 - - TRBV4-1 15 CASSQLGARGEKLFF TGCGCCAGCAGCCAATTAGGGGCACGCGGCGAAAAACTGTTTTTT
TRBJ1-2 TRBD1 - TRBV23-1 16 CASSPPLAGGKQGYTF TGCGCCAGCAGTCCTCCTTTGGCAGGGGGGAAACAAGGCTACACCTTC
TRBJ2-7 - - TRBV3-1 11 CASSRLRTKYF TGTGCCAGCAGCCGACTTCGGACGAAGTACTTC
TRBJ1-1 - - TRBV14 14 CASRRAGANTEAFF TGTGCCAGCAGGCGGGCCGGGGCTAACACTGAAGCTTTCTTT
TRBJ2-6 - - TRBV4-1 15 CASSQRSSGANVLTF TGCGCCAGCAGCCAACGGAGCTCTGGGGCCAACGTCCTGACTTTC
TRBJ1-2 - - TRBV7-2 15 CASSYREGGPYGYTF TGTGCCAGCAGCTACAGGGAGGGGGGTCCATATGGCTACACCTTC
TRBJ1-3 - - TRBV11-2 14 CASSLADSGNTIYF TGTGCCAGCAGCTTAGCCGACTCTGGAAACACCATATATTTT
TRBJ2-1 - - TRBV29-1 13 CSVGLTSRGEQFF TGCAGCGTGGGACTAACCTCCAGGGGTGAGCAGTTCTTC
TRBJ2-7 TRBD1 - TRBV12-3/TRBV12-4 15 CASSFRTGAFNEQYF TGTGCCAGCAGTTTTCGGACAGGGGCTTTCAACGAGCAGTACTTC
TRBJ1-1 - - TRBV2 12 CASTREGTEAFF TGTGCCAGCACCAGAGAGGGCACTGAAGCTTTCTTT
TRBJ2-4 TRBD1 - TRBV6-6 14 CARCRGKSKNIQYF TGTGCCAGATGCAGGGGGAAATCCAAAAACATTCAGTACTTC